This T cell receptor beta chain was found in a study of monozygotic twins with inflammatory bowel disease. The study's findings and limits: Using the inverse Simpson index, IBD patients had lower TCRbeta diversity than healthy co-twins.

Every donor provided one blood sample measuring approximately 2.5 ml. Nested amplification of TCRalpha and TCRbeta cDNA involved two PCRs of approximately 16 and 10 cycles. TCRdb processed the 5' RACE reads again and assigns one entry to each CDR3 protein, with no DNA. The table counts 420,000 or so distinct CDR3 sequences; approximately 2.3% lies in the top ten. Germline lookup yields CDR1 MNHEY and CDR2 SVGAGI. CDR3 size: 15 residues. Notes on this clonotype: The antigen remains undetermined.

This sequence was found in a human donor with ulcerative colitis or Crohn's disease, or a healthy co-twin of an affected twin (not recorded which). The chain couples TRBV6-5 to TRBJ1-1. Sequenced sample: blood. The CDR3 loop reads CASSYSIRTGTEAFF.